This T cell receptor (beta chain) was captured in a study of T cell changes during pregnancy in multiple sclerosis. Trimming took off 6 bases at V and 7 bases at J, with 24 bases between the two ends. The CDR3 runs 16 residues. Germline CDR1 and CDR2: MNHNY and SVGAGI (reference sequence). Profiled with immunoSEQ multiplex PCR; TCRdb holds only in-frame clones, not every one. The sample yields roughly 75,000 clones, just over 90% seen once. The chain uses TRBV6-6 and TRBJ2-5; D is perhaps TRBD2 (6 bases). The sequence was collected from a female donor in good health, enrolled as a control in a pregnancy study. The material was peripheral blood, obtained after pregnancy. The CDR3 bases are TGTGCCAGCAGGACCTCGGGGTCGCGGGGACGTGGGACCCAGTACTTC. Translating gives CASRTSGSRGRGTQYF.